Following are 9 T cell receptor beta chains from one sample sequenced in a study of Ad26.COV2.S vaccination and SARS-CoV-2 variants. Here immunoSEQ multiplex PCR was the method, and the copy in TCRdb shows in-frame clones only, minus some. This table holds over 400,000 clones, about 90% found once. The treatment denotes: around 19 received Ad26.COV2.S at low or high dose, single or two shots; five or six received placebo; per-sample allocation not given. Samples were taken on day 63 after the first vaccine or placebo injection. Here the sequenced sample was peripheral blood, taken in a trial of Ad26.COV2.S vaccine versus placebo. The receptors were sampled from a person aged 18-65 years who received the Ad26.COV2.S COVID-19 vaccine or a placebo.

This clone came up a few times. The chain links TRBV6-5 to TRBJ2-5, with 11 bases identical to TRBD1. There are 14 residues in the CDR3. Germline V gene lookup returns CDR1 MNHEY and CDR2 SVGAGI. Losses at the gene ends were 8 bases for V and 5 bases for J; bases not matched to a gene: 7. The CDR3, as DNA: TGTGCCAGCTCCTTGGGACAGGGGGAGGAGACCCAGTACTTC. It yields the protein CASSLGQGEETQYF.

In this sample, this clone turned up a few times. CDR3 protein: CASSPGIGYEQYF. The CDR3 DNA sequence: TGTGCCAGCAGCCCGGGGATAGGCTACGAGCAGTACTTC. The genes are TRBV5-5 and TRBJ2-7, with D possibly TRBD2 on 5 matching bases. This CDR3 comprises 13 residues. Germline values: CDR1 SGHKS, CDR2 YYEKEE (reference sequence). Trimming shortened V by 4 bases and J by 3 bases, and 11 bases separated the two germline ends. The full variable domain, rest sourced from reference TRBV5-5 and TRBJ2-7, is DAGVTQSPTHLIKTRGQQVTLRCSPISGHKSVSWYQQVLGQGPQFIFQYYEKEERGRGNFPDRFSARQFPNYSSELNVNALLLGDSALYLCASSPGIGYEQYFGPGTRLTVT.

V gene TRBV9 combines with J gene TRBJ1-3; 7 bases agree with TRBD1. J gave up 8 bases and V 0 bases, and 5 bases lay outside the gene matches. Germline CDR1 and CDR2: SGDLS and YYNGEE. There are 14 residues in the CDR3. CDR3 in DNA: TGTGCCAGCAGCGTAGAGGGCAGGGGGGACACCATATATTTT. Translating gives CASSVEGRGDTIYF.

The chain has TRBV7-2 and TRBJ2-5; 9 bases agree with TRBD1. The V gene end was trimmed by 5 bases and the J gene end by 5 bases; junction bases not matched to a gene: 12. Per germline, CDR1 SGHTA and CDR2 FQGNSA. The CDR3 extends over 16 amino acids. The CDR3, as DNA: TGTGCCAGCAGCCATCACGGGGACAGGGTCATCGAGACCCAGTACTTC. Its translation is CASSHHGDRVIETQYF.

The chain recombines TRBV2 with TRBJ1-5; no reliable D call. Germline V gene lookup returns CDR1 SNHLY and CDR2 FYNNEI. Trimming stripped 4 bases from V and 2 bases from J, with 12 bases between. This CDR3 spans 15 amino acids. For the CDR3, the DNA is TGTGCCAGCAGTGTGTCCCTGTTAGGCAATCAGCCCCAGCATTTT. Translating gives CASSVSLLGNQPQHF.

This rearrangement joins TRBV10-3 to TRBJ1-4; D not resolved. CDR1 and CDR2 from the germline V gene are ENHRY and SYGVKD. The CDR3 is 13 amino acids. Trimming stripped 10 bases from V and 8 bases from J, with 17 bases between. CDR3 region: CATMGPRSEKLFF. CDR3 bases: TGTGCCACTATGGGCCCCCGGTCGGAAAAACTGTTTTTT.

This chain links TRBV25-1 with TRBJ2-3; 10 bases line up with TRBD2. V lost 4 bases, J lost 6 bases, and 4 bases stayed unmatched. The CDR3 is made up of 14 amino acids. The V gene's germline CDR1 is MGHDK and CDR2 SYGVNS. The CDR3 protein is CASSASGGGDTQYF. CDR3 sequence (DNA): TGTGCCAGCAGTGCCAGCGGGGGGGGTGATACGCAGTATTTT. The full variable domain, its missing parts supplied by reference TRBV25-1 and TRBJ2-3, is EADIYQTPRYLVIGTGKKITLECSQTMGHDKMYWYQQDPGMELHLIHYSYGVNSTEKGDLSSESTVSRIRTEHFPLTLESARPSHTSQYLCASSASGGGDTQYFGPGTRLTVL.

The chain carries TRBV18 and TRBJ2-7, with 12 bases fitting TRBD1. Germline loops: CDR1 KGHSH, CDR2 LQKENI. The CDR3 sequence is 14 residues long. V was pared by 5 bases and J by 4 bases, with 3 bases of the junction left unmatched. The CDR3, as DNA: TGTGCCAGCTCAGGGACAGGGGGCTGGTACGAGCAGTACTTC. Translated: CASSGTGGWYEQYF.

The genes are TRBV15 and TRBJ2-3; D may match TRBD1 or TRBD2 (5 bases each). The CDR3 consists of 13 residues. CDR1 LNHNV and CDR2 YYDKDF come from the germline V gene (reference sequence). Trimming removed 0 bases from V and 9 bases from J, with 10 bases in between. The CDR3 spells CATSRDGRETQYF. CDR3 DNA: TGTGCCACCAGCAGAGATGGCAGGGAGACGCAGTATTTT.